This TCR beta chain was documented in a study of cytomegalovirus exposure and HLA in healthy donors. Regarding the study as a whole: An assumption of roughly uniform sequencing depth across donors underlay the presence/absence analyses.

The PCR had 60 Vbeta and 13 Jbeta primers. Sequencing used immunoSEQ multiplex PCR; TCRdb keeps in-frame clones, though not all of them. The sample contains under 200,000 clones, around four fifths of which appear only once. To note about this clone: Its antigen is unknown.

V trimming: 1 base; J trimming: 3 bases; junction bases outside the gene matches: 5. Germline V gives CDR1 MNHEY, CDR2 SMNVEV (reference sequence). The CDR3 extends over 15 amino acids. Input material: PBMCs. The rearrangement joins TRBV27 to TRBJ2-5, with TRBD2 identical over 7 bases. The receptor was derived from a man aged 35-49 years in good health and CMV-seropositive. The chain's CDR3 is CASSLLAGREETQYF. CDR3 bases: TGTGCCAGCAGTTTATTAGCGGGTAGGGAAGAGACCCAGTACTTC.